The next 15 T cell receptor beta chains were all read from a single sample in a study of blood T cell repertoires in COVID-19. Sequenced by immunoSEQ multiplex PCR; TCRdb stores in-frame clones only, minus some. The sample lists some 290,000 clones, 85% to 90% occurring once. Sequencing used peripheral blood. The receptors were sampled from a woman in her thirties or forties with COVID-19, enrolled during active disease.

The chain links TRBV6-5 to TRBJ1-1; 8 nucleotides agree with TRBD1. The CDR3 sequence is 13 residues long. CDR1 MNHEY and CDR2 SVGAGI come from the germline V gene. V shed 4 bases and J 10 bases; nucleotides not matched to a gene: 8. The CDR3, as DNA: TGTGCCAGCAGTTCGACAGGGGTGCTTGGAGCTTTCTTT. Translating it yields CASSSTGVLGAFF.

This rearrangement joins TRBV3-1 (or the pseudogene TRBV3-2) to TRBJ1-1; D not resolved. Trimming removed 5 bases at V and 1 base at J, with 14 bases between. The germline V gene has CDR1 LGHDT and CDR2 YNNKEL (reference sequence). The CDR3 has 15 residues. CDR3 coding DNA: TGTGCCAGCAGCTCATCCGGGGTGGGGAACACTGAAGCTTTCTTT. Its translation is CASSSSGVGNTEAFF.

CDR3 in amino acids: CASHGTGVNQPQHF. As DNA, the CDR3 is TGTGCCAGCCACGGGACAGGGGTCAATCAGCCCCAGCATTTT. The V call is TRBV2, the J call TRBJ1-5, with 10 bases aligning to TRBD1. Trimming removed 8 bases from V and 3 bases from J; junction bases left unmatched: 4. Germline CDR1 and CDR2: SNHLY and FYNNEI. The CDR3 spans 14 residues.

The gene calls are TRBV27 and TRBJ2-7; 10 nucleotides align to TRBD1. From germline, CDR1 is MNHEY and CDR2 SMNVEV (reference sequence). V dropped 0 bases and J dropped 2; count of bases not matched to a gene: 4. This CDR3 comprises 16 residues. The CDR3 sequence: CASSLSPGTGAYEQYF. In nucleotides, the CDR3 is TGTGCCAGCAGTTTATCCCCCGGGACAGGGGCCTACGAGCAGTACTTC.

The rearrangement links TRBV28 to TRBJ1-3; D not resolved. CDR1 is MDHEN, CDR2 SYDVKM, per germline. The CDR3 extends over 14 amino acids. V lost 8 bases and J 4 bases, leaving 15 bases between the germline ends. The CDR3 sequence: CASQNWASGNTIYF. For the CDR3, the DNA is TGTGCCAGCCAAAACTGGGCTTCGGGAAACACCATATATTTT.

The chain's CDR3 is CASSSGTGDYQPQHF. CDR3 DNA: TGTGCCAGCAGTTCCGGGACAGGGGACTATCAGCCCCAGCATTTT. This chain joins TRBV6-2 or TRBV6-3 and TRBJ1-5; 10 bases line up with TRBD1. V was clipped by 4 bases and J by 5 bases; unmatched bases: 5. The CDR3 totals 15 residues. Germline CDR1 reads MNHEY; CDR2 reads SVGEGT.

The gene calls are TRBV29-1 and TRBJ2-7; 11 bases agree with TRBD1. J gave up 6 bases and V 3 bases, and 7 bases lay outside the gene matches. The germline CDR1 and CDR2 sequences are SQVTM and ANQGSEA. The CDR3 is made up of 14 amino acids. CDR3 coding DNA: TGCAGCGTTGACGTGGGGACAGGGGGTGCCGAGCAGTACTTC. The encoded protein is CSVDVGTGGAEQYF.

This CDR3 reads CSARDTSYTF. For the CDR3, the DNA is TGCAGTGCTAGGGATACTAGCTACACCTTC. The rearrangement uses TRBV20-1 and TRBJ1-2; D unclear. V shed 3 bases and J shed 9 bases, with 8 bases lying between them. The CDR3 loop spans 10 amino acids. Germline V gene sequence: CDR1 DFQATT, CDR2 SNEGSKA (reference sequence).

In this sample, this clone turned up once. The V call is TRBV24-1, the J call TRBJ2-1, with TRBD1 identical over 9 bases. Germline V gives CDR1 KGHDR, CDR2 SFDVKD. This CDR3 has 16 amino acids. The V and J ends lost 6 bases and 5 bases, in that order; junction bases with no gene match: 10. DNA of the CDR3: TGTGCCACCAGTACAATATGGGGACAGGGACACAATGAGCAGTTCTTC. This translates into CATSTIWGQGHNEQFF.

The chain couples TRBV4-3 to TRBJ2-2; a possible D gene is TRBD2 (5 bases). CDR3 length: 15 amino acids. Germline-derived CDR1 and CDR2 are LGHNA and YSLEER. V lost 5 bases to trimming and J lost 2 bases, with 12 bases between them. The CDR3 reads CASSKIGGNTGELFF. The CDR3 DNA follows: TGCGCCAGCAGCAAGATAGGAGGTAACACCGGGGAGCTGTTTTTT.

The V call is TRBV9, the J call TRBJ1-2, with unresolved D. Germline V gene lookup returns CDR1 SGDLS and CDR2 YYNGEE. The CDR3 is 15 residues long. V was pared by 0 bases and J by 4 bases, with 13 bases between. The CDR3 DNA reads as TGTGCCAGCAGCGTAGGTCCGCAGGCCTCCTATGGCTACACCTTC. Protein product: CASSVGPQASYGYTF.

This rearrangement joins TRBV28 to TRBJ1-5, with D perhaps TRBD1 (6 bases). V was shortened by 7 bases and J by 6 bases, with 13 bases between the two germline ends. Looked up from germline, CDR1 is MDHEN and CDR2 is SYDVKM. There are 13 residues in the CDR3. The CDR3 region is CASTLQGTQPQHF. CDR3 DNA sequence: TGTGCCAGCACCTTACAGGGAACTCAGCCCCAGCATTTT.

V gene TRBV6-4 combines with J gene TRBJ1-2; TRBD1 agrees at 11 bases. Germline CDR1 and CDR2: MRHNA and SNTAGT. The CDR3 runs 17 residues. The V gene end was trimmed by 5 bases and the J gene end by 3 bases; junction bases not matched to a gene: 11. CDR3 amino acids: CASSTGTGGAAHYGYTF. Written as DNA, the CDR3 is TGTGCCAGCAGTACCGGGACAGGGGGTGCTGCGCACTATGGCTACACCTTC.

V and J are TRBV12-5 and TRBJ2-5; the match to TRBD1 covers 8 bases. CDR1 is LGHNT, CDR2 FRNRAP, per germline. The CDR3 extends over 14 amino acids. The ends lost 2 bases at V and 5 bases at J; junction bases unmatched: 4. This CDR3 reads CASGLQGAGETQYF. The CDR3, as DNA: TGTGCTAGTGGTTTGCAGGGGGCAGGTGAGACCCAGTACTTC.

The chain links TRBV29-1 to TRBJ1-2, with D possibly matching TRBD1 (6 bases). Germline V CDR1 and CDR2: SQVTM, ANQGSEA. Deletions cut 6 bases from V and 2 bases from J, with 10 bases between. This CDR3 has 12 amino acids. The CDR3 region has the DNA TGCAGCGTCCGGCAGGGGAACTATGGCTACACCTTC. Its protein product is CSVRQGNYGYTF. Based on the CDR3 plus reference TRBV29-1 and TRBJ1-2, the full variable domain is SAVISQKPSRDICQRGTSLTIQCQVDSQVTMMFWYRQQPGQSLTLIATANQGSEATYESGFVIDKFPISRPNLTFSTLTVSNMSPEDSSIYLCSVRQGNYGYTFGSGTRLTVV.